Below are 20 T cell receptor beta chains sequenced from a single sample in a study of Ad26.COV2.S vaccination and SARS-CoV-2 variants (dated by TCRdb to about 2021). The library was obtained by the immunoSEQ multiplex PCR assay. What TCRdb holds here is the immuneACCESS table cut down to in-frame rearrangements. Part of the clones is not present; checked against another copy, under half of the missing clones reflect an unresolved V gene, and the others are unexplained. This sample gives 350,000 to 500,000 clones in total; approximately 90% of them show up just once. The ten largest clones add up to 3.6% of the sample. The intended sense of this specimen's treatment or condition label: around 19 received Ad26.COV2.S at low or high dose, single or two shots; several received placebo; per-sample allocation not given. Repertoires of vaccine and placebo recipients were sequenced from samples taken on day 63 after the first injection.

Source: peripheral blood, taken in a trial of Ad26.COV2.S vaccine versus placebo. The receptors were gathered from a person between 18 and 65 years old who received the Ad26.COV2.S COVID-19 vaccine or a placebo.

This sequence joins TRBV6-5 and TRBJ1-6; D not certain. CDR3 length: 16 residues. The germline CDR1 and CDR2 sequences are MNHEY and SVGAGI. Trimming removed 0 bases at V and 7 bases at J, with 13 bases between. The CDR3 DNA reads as TGTGCCAGCAGTTACTCAATCACGGGAGAGAATTCACCCCTCCACTTT. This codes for CASSYSITGENSPLHF.

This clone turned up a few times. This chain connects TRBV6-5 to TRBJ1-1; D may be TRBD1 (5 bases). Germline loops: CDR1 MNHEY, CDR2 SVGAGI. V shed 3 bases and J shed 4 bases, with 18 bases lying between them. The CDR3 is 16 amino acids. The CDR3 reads CASSYSPSGSGTEAFF. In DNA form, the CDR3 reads TGTGCCAGCAGTTATTCCCCCTCAGGGTCTGGCACTGAAGCTTTCTTT.

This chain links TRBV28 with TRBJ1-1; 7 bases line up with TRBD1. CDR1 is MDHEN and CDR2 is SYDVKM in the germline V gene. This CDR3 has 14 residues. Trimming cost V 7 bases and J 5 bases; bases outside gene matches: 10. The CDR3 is CASTPRGRGTEAFF. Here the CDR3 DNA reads TGTGCCAGCACTCCTAGGGGGCGGGGGACTGAAGCTTTCTTT. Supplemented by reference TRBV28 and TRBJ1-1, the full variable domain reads DVKVTQSSRYLVKRTGEKVFLECVQDMDHENMFWYRQDPGLGLRLIYFSYDVKMKEKGDIPEGYSVSREKKERFSLILESASTNQTSMYLCASTPRGRGTEAFFGQGTRLTVV.

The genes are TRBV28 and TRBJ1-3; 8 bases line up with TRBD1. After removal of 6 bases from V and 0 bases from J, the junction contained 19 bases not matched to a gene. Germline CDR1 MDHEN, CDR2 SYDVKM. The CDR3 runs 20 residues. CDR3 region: CASSHGGTGFMLSSGNTIYF. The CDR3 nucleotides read TGTGCCAGCAGCCATGGCGGGACAGGTTTCATGCTAAGCTCTGGAAACACCATATATTTT.

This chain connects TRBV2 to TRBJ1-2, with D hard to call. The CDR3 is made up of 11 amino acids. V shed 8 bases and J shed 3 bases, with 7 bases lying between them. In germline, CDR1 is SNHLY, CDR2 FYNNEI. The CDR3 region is CASGPDYGYTF. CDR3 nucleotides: TGTGCCAGCGGCCCTGACTATGGCTACACCTTC. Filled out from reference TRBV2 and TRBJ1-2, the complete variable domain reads EPEVTQTPSHQVTQMGQEVILRCVPISNHLYFYWYRQILGQKVEFLVSFYNNEISEKSEIFDDQFSVERPDGSNFTLKIRSTKLEDSAMYFCASGPDYGYTFGSGTRLTVV.

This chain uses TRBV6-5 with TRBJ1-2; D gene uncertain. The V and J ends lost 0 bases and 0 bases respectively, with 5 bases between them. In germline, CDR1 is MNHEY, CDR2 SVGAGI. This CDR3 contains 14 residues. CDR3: CASSYSGTNYGYTF. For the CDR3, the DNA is TGTGCCAGCAGTTACTCGGGGACTAACTATGGCTACACCTTC.

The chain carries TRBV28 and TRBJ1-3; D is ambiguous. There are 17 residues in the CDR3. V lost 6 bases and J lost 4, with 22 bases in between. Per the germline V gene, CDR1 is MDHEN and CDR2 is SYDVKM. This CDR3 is CASRSQRDRGIGNTIYF. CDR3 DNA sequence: TGTGCCAGCAGGTCCCAAAGGGATCGGGGTATCGGAAACACCATATATTTT.

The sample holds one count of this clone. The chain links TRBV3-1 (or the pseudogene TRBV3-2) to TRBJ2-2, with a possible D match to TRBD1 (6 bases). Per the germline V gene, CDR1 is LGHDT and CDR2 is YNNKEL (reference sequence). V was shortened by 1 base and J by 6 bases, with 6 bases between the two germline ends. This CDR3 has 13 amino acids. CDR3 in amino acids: CASSQGTAGELFF. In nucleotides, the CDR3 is TGTGCCAGCAGCCAAGGGACAGCCGGGGAGCTGTTTTTT.

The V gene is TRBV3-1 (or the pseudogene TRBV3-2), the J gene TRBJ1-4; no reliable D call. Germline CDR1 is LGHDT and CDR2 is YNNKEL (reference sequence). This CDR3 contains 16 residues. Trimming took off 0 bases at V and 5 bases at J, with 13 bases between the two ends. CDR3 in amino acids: CASSQDLPLGNEKLFF. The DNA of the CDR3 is TGTGCCAGCAGCCAAGATTTACCCTTAGGCAATGAAAAACTGTTTTTT.

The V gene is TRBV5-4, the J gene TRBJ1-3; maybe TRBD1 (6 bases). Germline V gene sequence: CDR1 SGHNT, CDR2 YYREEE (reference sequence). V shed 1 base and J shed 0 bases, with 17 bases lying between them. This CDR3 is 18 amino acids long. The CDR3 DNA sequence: TGTGCCAGCAGCTTGCGAGCAGGACAGCGATCCTCTGGAAACACCATATATTTT. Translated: CASSLRAGQRSSGNTIYF.

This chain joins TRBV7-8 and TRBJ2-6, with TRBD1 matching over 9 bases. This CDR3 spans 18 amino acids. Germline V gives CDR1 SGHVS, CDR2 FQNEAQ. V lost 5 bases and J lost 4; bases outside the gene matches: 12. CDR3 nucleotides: TGTGCCAGCAGCCTATCTACACAGGGGGCGAGGGGGGCCAACGTCCTGACTTTC. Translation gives CASSLSTQGARGANVLTF. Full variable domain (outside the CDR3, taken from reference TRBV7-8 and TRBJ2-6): GAGVSQSPRYKVAKRGQDVALRCDPISGHVSLFWYQQALGQGPEFLTYFQNEAQLDKSGLPSDRFFAERPEGSVSTLKIQRTQQEDSAVYLCASSLSTQGARGANVLTFGAGSRLTVL.

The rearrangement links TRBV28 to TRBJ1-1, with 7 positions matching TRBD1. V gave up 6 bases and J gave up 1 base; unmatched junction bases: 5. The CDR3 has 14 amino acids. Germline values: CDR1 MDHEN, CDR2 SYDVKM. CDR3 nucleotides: TGTGCCAGCAGCTCGACAGGGACGAACACTGAAGCTTTCTTT. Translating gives CASSSTGTNTEAFF.

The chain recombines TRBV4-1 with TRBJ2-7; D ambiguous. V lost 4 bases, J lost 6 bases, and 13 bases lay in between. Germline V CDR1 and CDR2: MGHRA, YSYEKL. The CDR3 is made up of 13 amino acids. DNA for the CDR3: TGCGCCAGCAGCCCCGACGGCGAGAGCGAGCAGTACTTC. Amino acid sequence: CASSPDGESEQYF.

The CDR3 sequence: CASSFDYYNEQFF. CDR3 sequence (DNA): TGTGCCAGCAGCTTCGACTACTACAATGAGCAGTTCTTC. The J gene is TRBJ2-1, the V gene TRBV7-8, with D maybe TRBD2 (5 bases). V lost 3 bases and J lost 3, with 6 bases in between. Germline V CDR1 and CDR2: SGHVS, FQNEAQ. CDR3 length: 13 residues.

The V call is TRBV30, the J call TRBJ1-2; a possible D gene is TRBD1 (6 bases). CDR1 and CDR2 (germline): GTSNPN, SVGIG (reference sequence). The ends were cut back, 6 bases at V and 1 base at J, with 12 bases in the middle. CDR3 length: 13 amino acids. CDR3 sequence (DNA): TGTGCCTGTCGACAGGACTTTAACTATGGCTACACCTTC. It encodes CACRQDFNYGYTF.

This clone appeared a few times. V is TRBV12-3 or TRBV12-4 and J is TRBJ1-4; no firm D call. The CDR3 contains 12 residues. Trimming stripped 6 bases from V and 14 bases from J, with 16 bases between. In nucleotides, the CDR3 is TGTGCCAGCAGCCTTTCTTCGGGCAGCCTGTTTTTT. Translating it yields CASSLSSGSLFF.

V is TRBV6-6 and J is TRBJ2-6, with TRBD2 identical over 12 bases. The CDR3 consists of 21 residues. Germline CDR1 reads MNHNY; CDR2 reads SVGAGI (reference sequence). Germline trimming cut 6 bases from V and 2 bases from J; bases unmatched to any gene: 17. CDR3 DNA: TGTGCCAGCAGCCACAGGCCTAGCGGGGGGGCCATTGTAGCTGGGGCCAACGTCCTGACTTTC. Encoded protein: CASSHRPSGGAIVAGANVLTF.

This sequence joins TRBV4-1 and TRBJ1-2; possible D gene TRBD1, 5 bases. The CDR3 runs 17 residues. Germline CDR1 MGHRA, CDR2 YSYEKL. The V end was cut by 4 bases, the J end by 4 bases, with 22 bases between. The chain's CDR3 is CASSPQDRDDLGYGYTF. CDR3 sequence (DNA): TGCGCCAGCAGCCCGCAAGATAGGGACGATCTTGGCTATGGCTACACCTTC.

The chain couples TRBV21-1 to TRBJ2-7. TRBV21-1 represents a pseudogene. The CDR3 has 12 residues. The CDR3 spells CASSKEPGPKYF. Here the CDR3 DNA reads TGTGCCAGCAGCAAAGAGCCAGGACCCAAGTACTTC.

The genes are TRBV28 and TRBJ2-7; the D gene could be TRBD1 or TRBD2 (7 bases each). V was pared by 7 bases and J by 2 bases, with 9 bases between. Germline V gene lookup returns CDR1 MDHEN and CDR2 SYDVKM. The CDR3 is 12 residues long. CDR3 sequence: CASTGGAYEQYF. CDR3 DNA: TGTGCCAGCACAGGGGGGGCCTACGAGCAGTACTTC.